This passage covers 18 T cell receptor beta chains from one sample sequenced in a study of T-cell memory formation after mild COVID-19. TCRdb re-analysed the 5' RACE reads in MiXCR, keeping a single row per CDR3 protein. The sample records about 29,000 distinct CDR3 sequences, roughly 12% being singletons. The sequencing sample was made of PBMCs or a T cell subset sorted from them (not recorded which). The receptor source for this set is an adult woman who had mild COVID-19 (a few samples of this study predate the infection). Cell type and time point are not known.

Relative to its sample, this clonotype is medium-sized. This chain uses TRBV3-1 with TRBJ2-1; TRBD2 agrees at 13 bases. J lost 7 bases, V lost 7 bases, and 7 bases had no gene match. The CDR3 is 15 amino acids. CDR1 is LGHDT, CDR2 YNNKEL, per germline (reference sequence). CDR3 nucleotide sequence: TGTGCCAGCAACCCAACGGGACTAGCGGGAAATGAGCAGTTCTTC. Its protein is CASNPTGLAGNEQFF.

Many counts were recorded for this clonotype. The V call is TRBV7-9, the J call TRBJ2-1; D possibly corresponds to TRBD2 (5 bases). Trimming removed 4 bases at V and 6 bases at J, with 16 bases between. CDR1 SEHNR and CDR2 FQNEAQ come from the germline V gene (reference sequence). The CDR3 consists of 15 residues. The CDR3 nucleotides are TGTGCCAGCAGCTCCGGACTCCCGCCGGGCAATGAGCAGTTCTTC. Its protein is CASSSGLPPGNEQFF.

This clonotype was counted ten times or more. The V call is TRBV5-6, the J call TRBJ2-3, with D maybe TRBD2 (6 bases). This CDR3 has 16 amino acids. Germline V gene sequence: CDR1 SGHDT, CDR2 YYEEEE. Trimming stripped 2 bases from V and 1 base from J, with 14 bases between. CDR3: CASSFGGGTRTDTQYF. CDR3 in DNA: TGTGCCAGCAGCTTTGGGGGAGGAACACGCACAGATACGCAGTATTTT. The variable domain in full, completed from reference TRBV5-6 and TRBJ2-3, reads DAGVTQSPTHLIKTRGQQVTLRCSPKSGHDTVSWYQQALGQGPQFIFQYYEEEERQRGNFPDRFSGHQFPNYSSELNVNALLLGDSALYLCASSFGGGTRTDTQYFGPGTRLTVL.

This sequence joins TRBV5-4 and TRBJ2-5; no clear D gene. This CDR3 has 16 amino acids. CDR1 is SGHNT, CDR2 YYREEE, per germline (reference sequence). Trimming removed 3 bases from V and 5 bases from J, with 20 bases in between. In nucleotides, the CDR3 is TGTGCCAGCAGCTCCTCAAGGTTACAACAGTCGGAGACCCAGTACTTC. This codes for CASSSSRLQQSETQYF.

The chain recombines TRBV19 with TRBJ1-2, with 7 bases identical to TRBD1. The CDR3 has 17 residues. From germline, CDR1 is LNHDA and CDR2 SQIVND (reference sequence). The V segment lost 3 bases and the J segment 0 bases; nucleotides outside the gene matches: 10. CDR3: CASSMRGTDAANYGYTF. DNA of the CDR3: TGTGCCAGTAGTATGCGGGGGACAGACGCAGCTAACTATGGCTACACCTTC.

By frequency in the sample, this clonotype is medium-sized. V gene TRBV5-4 combines with J gene TRBJ2-1; TRBD2 aligns across 11 bases. Looked up from germline, CDR1 is SGHNT and CDR2 is YYREEE (reference sequence). The length of the CDR3 is 15 residues. The V segment lost 0 bases and the J segment 7 bases; nucleotides outside the gene matches: 3. For the CDR3, the DNA is TGTGCCAGCAGCTTGGAAGGGACTAGCGGTAATGAGCAGTTCTTC. Translation: CASSLEGTSGNEQFF.

This sequence joins TRBV6-2 or TRBV6-3 and TRBJ2-1; 10 nucleotides line up with TRBD1. Trimming at V came to 7 bases and at J to 9 bases, leaving 6 bases not matched to a gene. Germline V lookup: CDR1 MNHEY, CDR2 SVGEGT. The CDR3 loop spans 13 amino acids. CDR3 in DNA: TGTGCCAGCAACCAGGGACAGGGGAGTGAGCAGTTCTTC. Amino acid sequence: CASNQGQGSEQFF.

This clonotype was counted at least ten times. The chain uses TRBV18 and TRBJ2-1, with 9 nucleotides matching TRBD2. J gave up 7 bases and V 5 bases, and 9 bases lay outside the gene matches. The germline V gene has CDR1 KGHSH and CDR2 LQKENI. The CDR3 extends over 15 amino acids. CDR3 DNA sequence: TGTGCCAGCTCAGCAACGACTAGCGGTGGGAATGAGCAGTTCTTC. Translated: CASSATTSGGNEQFF.

This clonotype was detected ten times or more. The V and J genes are TRBV6-5 and TRBJ2-5; 8 nucleotides agree with TRBD1. Germline V gene sequence: CDR1 MNHEY, CDR2 SVGAGI. V gave up 2 bases and J gave up 5 bases; unmatched junction bases: 4. The CDR3 consists of 14 residues. CDR3 DNA sequence: TGTGCCAGCAGTTACCAGCGACAGGGGGAGACCCAGTACTTC. Translating it yields CASSYQRQGETQYF.

This clonotype was seen many times. This chain uses TRBV5-4 with TRBJ2-3; TRBD2 matches at 15 bases. The CDR3 runs 16 residues. The trim removed 4 bases at V and 6 bases at J, leaving 6 bases unmatched. The germline V gene encodes CDR1 SGHNT and CDR2 YYREEE (reference sequence). This CDR3 is CASSGTGTSGGDTQYF. In DNA, the CDR3 is TGTGCCAGCAGCGGAACCGGGACTAGCGGGGGGGATACGCAGTATTTT.

At least ten counts were recorded for this clonotype. The V gene is TRBV12-3 or TRBV12-4, the J gene TRBJ1-1; D unresolved. Trimming left V 6 bases short and J 4 bases short, with 6 bases between. The CDR3 is 11 amino acids. In DNA, the CDR3 is TGTGCCAGCAGCCGGGGCACTGAAGCTTTCTTT. Protein: CASSRGTEAFF.

This clonotype was found many times. The chain recombines TRBV4-2 with TRBJ1-2; D not certain. Germline lookup yields CDR1 LGHNA and CDR2 YNFKEQ. Trimming took off 0 bases at V and 3 bases at J, with 5 bases between the two ends. This CDR3 is 13 amino acids long. This CDR3 reads CASSQDTDYGYTF. The DNA of the CDR3 is TGTGCCAGCAGCCAAGATACAGACTATGGCTACACCTTC.

In this sample, this clonotype is medium-sized. The chain joins TRBV20-1 to TRBJ1-2; 7 bases align to TRBD1. Trimming took 3 bases from V and 3 from J; bases not matched to a gene: 4. CDR3 size: 13 residues. In germline, CDR1 is DFQATT, CDR2 SNEGSKA (reference sequence). In DNA form, the CDR3 reads TGCAGTGCTAGGGAAGGACAGGACTATGGCTACACCTTC. Amino acid sequence: CSAREGQDYGYTF.

CDR3: CASTLSGPTGAQYF. The CDR3 bases are TGTGCCAGCACCCTCAGCGGTCCCACGGGGGCGCAGTATTTT. The genes are TRBV6-2 or TRBV6-3 and TRBJ2-3; weak D call: TRBD2 (6 bases). The CDR3 is 14 amino acids. V lost 7 bases to trimming and J lost 10 bases, with 21 bases between them. The germline V gene encodes CDR1 MNHEY and CDR2 SVGEGT.

This clonotype was seen repeatedly, ten times or more. The J gene is TRBJ2-2, the V gene TRBV19; 14 bases are a match to TRBD2. Germline CDR1 is LNHDA and CDR2 is SQIVND (reference sequence). CDR3 size: 17 residues. The V and J ends lost 5 bases and 1 base, in that order; junction bases with no gene match: 3. The CDR3 DNA reads TGTGCCAGTAGTCGTGGACTAGCGGGAGGGAACACCGGGGAGCTGTTTTTT. As protein: CASSRGLAGGNTGELFF.

The table lists this clonotype with many counts. This rearrangement joins TRBV7-6 to TRBJ1-1, with D unclear. Germline CDR1 SGHVS, CDR2 FNYEAQ. V was shortened by 8 bases and J by 0 bases, with 13 bases between the two germline ends. The CDR3 sequence is 14 residues long. CDR3 DNA: TGTGCCAGCGCTGAGGGTTTCATGAACACTGAAGCTTTCTTT. It codes for CASAEGFMNTEAFF.

This clonotype was picked up many times. The genes are TRBV4-1 and TRBJ1-1; D unclear. V lost 4 bases and J lost 2, with 11 bases in between. CDR1 and CDR2 (germline): MGHRA, YSYEKL. This CDR3 has 14 amino acids. Here the CDR3 reads CASSRRRDNTEAFF. The CDR3 DNA reads TGCGCCAGCAGCCGCCGTCGGGATAACACTGAAGCTTTCTTT.

This clonotype was observed many times. The rearrangement joins TRBV20-1 to TRBJ2-3; 9 nucleotides align to TRBD2. Trimming at V came to 5 bases and at J to 6 bases, leaving 9 bases not matched to a gene. CDR1 DFQATT and CDR2 SNEGSKA come from the germline V gene (reference sequence). The CDR3 totals 14 residues. The CDR3 spells CSARAGGGKDTQYF. In DNA form, the CDR3 reads TGCAGTGCTCGGGCGGGAGGGGGAAAGGATACGCAGTATTTT.